Shown below are 17 T cell receptor beta chains from a single sample sequenced in a study of shared clonotypes between healthy human individuals. TCRdb's copy holds only in-frame clones and misses some; the assay was immunoSEQ multiplex PCR. The sample has about 490,000 clones, around 73% seen once. Sequenced: PBMCs. These receptors were obtained from a middle-aged woman in good health. Some clones in this sample may be carry-over from other donors' samples.

The chain couples TRBV18 to TRBJ2-7, with 11 bases aligning to TRBD2. The V and J ends lost 2 bases and 4 bases, in that order; junction bases with no gene match: 4. CDR3 length: 15 residues. Germline V gives CDR1 KGHSH, CDR2 LQKENI. The CDR3 sequence: CASSPRLAGSYEQYF. The CDR3 DNA is TGTGCCAGCTCACCAAGACTAGCGGGATCTTACGAGCAGTACTTC.

This clone came up many times. The chain has TRBV7-2 and TRBJ1-1; maybe TRBD1 (6 bases). The V gene's germline CDR1 is SGHTA and CDR2 FQGNSA. The length of the CDR3 is 14 residues. Trimming left V 3 bases short and J 4 bases short, with 12 bases between. The CDR3 bases are TGTGCCAGCAGCTTTGCCCCACAGGGCACTGAAGCTTTCTTT. Its translation: CASSFAPQGTEAFF. Together with reference TRBV7-2 and TRBJ1-1, the CDR3 gives the full variable domain: GAGVSQSPSNKVTEKGKDVELRCDPISGHTALYWYRQSLGQGLEFLIYFQGNSAPDKSGLPSDRFSAERTGGSVSTLTIQRTQQEDSAVYLCASSFAPQGTEAFFGQGTRLTVV.

Concerning this clone itself: This sample includes further DNA sequences coding for the same CDR3. The CDR3 DNA follows: TGTGCCAGCAGCTTATCTTCCTACGAGCAGTACTTC. Protein: CASSLSSYEQYF. The V gene is TRBV7-2, the J gene TRBJ2-7; no reliable D call. The germline V gene has CDR1 SGHTA and CDR2 FQGNSA. Trimming cost V 2 bases and J 1 base, with 3 bases left between them. This CDR3 contains 12 residues.

The rearrangement links TRBV4-3 to TRBJ2-7, with 13 bases aligning to TRBD2. The CDR3 sequence is 15 residues long. The V gene end was trimmed by 2 bases and the J gene end by 3 bases; junction bases not matched to a gene: 1. CDR1 LGHNA and CDR2 YSLEER come from the germline V gene. This chain's CDR3 is CASSQRTSGSYEQYF. Written as DNA, the CDR3 is TGCGCCAGCAGCCAAAGGACTAGCGGGAGCTACGAGCAGTACTTC.

This rearrangement joins TRBV4-1 to TRBJ2-1; D might be TRBD2 (5 bases). The germline V gene has CDR1 MGHRA and CDR2 YSYEKL. V lost 0 bases, J lost 14 bases, and 8 bases lay in between. This CDR3 region has 11 residues. The CDR3 here is CASSQERDEFF. CDR3 coding DNA: TGCGCCAGCAGCCAAGAGAGGGATGAGTTCTTC.

This chain connects TRBV5-4 to TRBJ2-5; the match to TRBD1 covers 8 bases. The germline V gene encodes CDR1 SGHNT and CDR2 YYREEE (reference sequence). CDR3 length equals 15 residues. The ends lost 7 bases at V and 4 bases at J; junction bases unmatched: 12. The CDR3 spells CASGYRQGIGETQYF. CDR3 nucleotides: TGTGCCAGCGGCTATAGACAGGGGATAGGAGAGACCCAGTACTTC. The entire variable domain, with the rest obtained from reference TRBV5-4 and TRBJ2-5, is as follows: ETGVTQSPTHLIKTRGQQVTLRCSSQSGHNTVSWYQQALGQGPQFIFQYYREEENGRGNFPPRFSGLQFPNYSSELNVNALELDDSALYLCASGYRQGIGETQYFGPGTRLLVL.

The CDR3 loop reads CASSLAPREETQYF. For the CDR3, the DNA is TGTGCCAGCAGCTTGGCGCCGAGGGAAGAGACCCAGTACTTC. The chain combines TRBV5-6 with TRBJ2-5; D is perhaps TRBD2 (5 bases). V gave up 0 bases and J gave up 3 bases, with 9 bases separating them. Germline V gene lookup returns CDR1 SGHDT and CDR2 YYEEEE. This CDR3 has 14 residues. The whole variable domain, filled in from reference TRBV5-6 and TRBJ2-5, reads DAGVTQSPTHLIKTRGQQVTLRCSPKSGHDTVSWYQQALGQGPQFIFQYYEEEERQRGNFPDRFSGHQFPNYSSELNVNALLLGDSALYLCASSLAPREETQYFGPGTRLLVL.

This chain uses TRBV11-2 with TRBJ2-7; tentative D call: TRBD1 (5 bases). Germline V gene sequence: CDR1 SGHAT, CDR2 FQNNGV. This CDR3 has 17 amino acids. Trimming took 2 bases from V and 0 from J, leaving 17 bases between them. The CDR3 region is CASSLLVPDTRSYEQYF. CDR3 nucleotide sequence: TGTGCCAGCAGCTTACTCGTTCCGGACACCCGCTCCTACGAGCAGTACTTC.

The gene calls are TRBV11-2 and TRBJ1-1; D uncertain. V lost 4 bases to trimming and J lost 4 bases, with 13 bases between them. Germline lookup yields CDR1 SGHAT and CDR2 FQNNGV. This CDR3 is built from 14 residues. The CDR3 is CASSSPTGSTEAFF. CDR3 bases: TGTGCCAGCAGCTCCCCCACTGGGAGCACTGAAGCTTTCTTT.

The J gene is TRBJ1-3, the V gene TRBV5-1; D call uncertain. In germline, CDR1 is SGHRS, CDR2 YFSETQ. The V end lost 5 bases, the J end lost 0 bases, and 15 bases lay between the germline ends. The CDR3 length is 16 residues. The DNA of the CDR3 is TGCGCCAGCAGTGCCGACAATTTCTCCTCTGGAAACACCATATATTTT. It encodes CASSADNFSSGNTIYF.

This sequence joins TRBV30 and TRBJ2-7, with TRBD2 as a possible D gene (6 bases). Trimming took off 0 bases at V and 2 bases at J, with 14 bases between the two ends. The CDR3 contains 15 residues. Germline V gene data show CDR1 as GTSNPN and CDR2 as SVGIG (reference sequence). The CDR3 nucleotides are TGTGCCTGGAGTGTATTCGGGCGGGGTCCCTACGAGCAGTACTTC. This encodes CAWSVFGRGPYEQYF.

The V and J genes are TRBV29-1 and TRBJ2-7; no clear D gene. Trimming took 1 base from V and 3 from J, leaving 7 bases between them. This CDR3 is built from 12 residues. Germline values: CDR1 SQVTM, CDR2 ANQGSEA. CDR3 residues: CSVEARNYEQYF. The CDR3 region has the DNA TGCAGCGTTGAAGCACGGAACTACGAGCAGTACTTC.

This chain links TRBV11-2 with TRBJ2-3; D call uncertain. The CDR3 loop spans 14 amino acids. Trimming shortened V by 5 bases and J by 8 bases, and 17 bases separated the two germline ends. Germline V gene sequence: CDR1 SGHAT, CDR2 FQNNGV. The chain's CDR3 is CASSPGPTSGTQYF. In nucleotides, the CDR3 is TGTGCCAGCAGCCCCGGGCCTACTTCGGGTACGCAGTATTTT.

This clone was detected only once. The chain combines TRBV7-9 with TRBJ2-1; D not resolved. Germline V gives CDR1 SEHNR, CDR2 FQNEAQ (reference sequence). This CDR3 is 12 amino acids long. V shed 1 base and J shed 9 bases, with 7 bases lying between them. The CDR3 region has the DNA TGTGCCAGCAGCTTAGAGCCGGGTGAGCAGTTCTTC. It specifies CASSLEPGEQFF.

To note about this clone: Other nucleotide sequences from this sample produce the same CDR3. V is TRBV5-1 and J is TRBJ2-7, with 16 bases aligning to TRBD2. In germline, CDR1 is SGHRS, CDR2 YFSETQ. The length of the CDR3 is 15 residues. Trimming took 3 bases from V and 6 from J; bases not matched to a gene: 3. The CDR3 spells CASSSGTSGRGEQYF. The CDR3 coding sequence is TGCGCCAGCAGCTCCGGGACTAGCGGGAGGGGCGAGCAGTACTTC. The variable domain in full, with the rest retrieved from reference TRBV5-1 and TRBJ2-7, is KAGVTQTPRYLIKTRGQQVTLSCSPISGHRSVSWYQQTPGQGLQFLFEYFSETQRNKGNFPGRFSGRQFSNSRSEMNVSTLELGDSALYLCASSSGTSGRGEQYFGPGTRLTVT.

The rearrangement joins TRBV7-8 to TRBJ2-1; 9 nucleotides align to TRBD2. With 1 base clipped from V and 4 bases from J, the junction kept 5 bases outside the gene matches. This CDR3 has 16 residues. Germline V gives CDR1 SGHVS, CDR2 FQNEAQ. The CDR3 nucleotides read TGTGCCAGCAGCTTAGTGGGTAGCGGGAGATACAATGAGCAGTTCTTC. Protein product: CASSLVGSGRYNEQFF.

In DNA, the CDR3 is TGTGCCAGCAGCCTGACAGGGAGCGAGACCCAGTACTTC. This translates into CASSLTGSETQYF. The V gene is TRBV28, the J gene TRBJ2-5; TRBD1 agrees at 7 bases. This CDR3 has 13 residues. Germline values: CDR1 MDHEN, CDR2 SYDVKM. With 6 bases clipped from V and 5 bases from J, the junction kept 6 bases outside the gene matches.